The 11 T cell receptor beta chains presented below share a single source sample, sequenced in a study of tissue T cells after allogeneic stem cell transplantation. Generated by immunoSEQ multiplex PCR, the TCRdb table keeps only in-frame clones and is missing some. The sample shows 9,000 to 13,000 clones, under 40% of them seen only once. The sample's time point: mouse harvest day 7 after allogeneic transplant. The graft held 10^6 splenic CD5+ T cells and 10^7 T-cell-depleted bone marrow cells. The sample comprised skin. These TCRs come from a female BALB/c mouse given C57BL/6 T cells with graft-versus-host disease after an allogeneic hematopoietic cell transplant.

This clone is medium-sized in the sample. Gene names denote mouse genes. The read ends 1 residue shy of where the CDR3 ends; the end is completed using the germline J gene. V and J are TRBV29 and TRBJ2-1, with 9 nucleotides matching TRBD1. The CDR3 contains 14 residues. The J segment lost 7 bases and the V segment lost 3 bases, leaving 4 bases of the junction unmatched. Germline CDR1 reads MSHET; CDR2 reads SYDVDS. CDR3 DNA, as far as it was read: TGTGCTAGCAGTTTGTGGGACAGGGTCGCTGAGCAGTTC. This encodes CASSLWDRVAEQF. The CDR3 in full is CASSLWDRVAEQFF.

Concerning this clone itself: Gene names are the mouse ones. The CDR3 end is not reached by the read, which stops 1 residue before it; the germline J gene fills it in. The gene calls are TRBV16 and TRBJ2-2; possible D gene TRBD1, 6 bases. The length of the CDR3 is 17 residues. Trimming removed 8 bases at V and 1 base at J, with 20 bases between. Germline values: CDR1 SGHSA, CDR2 FRNQAP. CDR3 amino acids: CASGPRYRDKNTGQLYF. The sequenced CDR3 bases are TGTGCAAGCGGCCCCCGTTACCGGGACAAAAACACCGGGCAGCTCTAC.

This clone showed up just a few times. Gene labels here are mouse ones. The read comes to an end 1 residue before the CDR3 does, leaving the germline J gene to fill in the end. V and J are TRBV5 and TRBJ2-5; D uncertain. The germline V gene encodes CDR1 LGHNA and CDR2 YNLKQL (reference sequence). V was shortened by 0 bases and J by 6 bases, with 4 bases between the two germline ends. The CDR3 length is 12 residues. CDR3 residues: CASSQDGDTQYF. CDR3 DNA (partial): TGTGCCAGCAGCCAAGACGGGGACACCCAGTAC.

Details on this clone: The listed genes are named as in mouse. The covered CDR3 bases are TGTGCCAGCGGGGGGACAGCAAACACAGAAGTCTTC. Translation: CASGGTANTEVF. The entire CDR3 reads CASGGTANTEVFF. The chain carries TRBV13-2 and TRBJ1-1; TRBD1 matches at 7 bases. The sequence runs out 1 residue before the end of the CDR3; the remainder is reconstructed from the germline J gene. There are 13 residues in the CDR3. The trim removed 5 bases at V and 0 bases at J, leaving 1 base unmatched. Germline lookup yields CDR1 NNHNN and CDR2 SYGAGS (reference sequence).

By share, this clone counts as medium-sized. The genes and germline here are from mouse. The read finishes 1 residue shy of the CDR3 end, and the germline J gene is used to complete it. The chain joins TRBV31 to TRBJ1-2; no definite D call. The CDR3 spans 14 residues. Trimming left V 1 base short and J 0 bases short, with 9 bases between. CDR1 and CDR2 from the germline V gene are GKSSPN and SITVG. The CDR3 sequence is CAWSPLGSNSDYTF. The CDR3 bases that were read are TGTGCCTGGAGTCCATTGGGATCAAACTCCGACTACACC.

Concerning this clone itself: Mouse germline and gene names are used. The DNA ends 1 residue before the CDR3 does, and the rest of the CDR3 is filled in from the germline J gene. The V call is TRBV26, the J call TRBJ1-4; D perhaps matches TRBD1 (6 bases). The CDR3 is 14 amino acids. V lost 5 bases and J 0 bases, leaving 7 bases between the germline ends. Germline V gene lookup returns CDR1 KGHPV and CDR2 FQNQEV (reference sequence). The DNA read from the CDR3 is TGTGCCAGCAGTTCAGGGGTTTCCAACGAAAGATTATTT. It encodes CASSSGVSNERLF. The whole CDR3 sequence is CASSSGVSNERLFF.

On this clone itself: Each gene name is a mouse one. Coverage ceases 1 residue before the CDR3 finishes, and the germline J gene fills in the end. The rearrangement uses TRBV16 and TRBJ2-5; no clear D gene. CDR1 is SGHSA, CDR2 FRNQAP, per germline. V shed 0 bases and J shed 0 bases, with 4 bases lying between them. The CDR3 contains 14 residues. Here the CDR3 reads CASSLEVNQDTQYF. The covered CDR3 bases are TGTGCAAGCAGCTTAGAGGTTAACCAAGACACCCAGTAC.

To note about this clone: The gene symbols are mouse symbols. The read finishes 1 residue shy of the CDR3 end, and the germline J gene is used to complete it. The V gene is TRBV26, the J gene TRBJ1-6; D gene ambiguous. TRBJ1-6 is classed as an ORF, of uncertain function. The V gene's germline CDR1 is KGHPV and CDR2 FQNQEV (reference sequence). This CDR3 is 13 amino acids long. The V gene lost 2 bases and the J gene lost 6 bases, with 5 bases spanning the gap. Partial CDR3 DNA: TGTGCCAGCAGTCTGGGAGCTAATTCGCCCCTCTAC. It yields the protein CASSLGANSPLY. The full CDR3 is CASSLGANSPLYF.

In the case of this clone: Gene names and germline refer to mouse. The sequenced fragment ends 1 residue before the CDR3 boundary, so the rest is inferred from the germline J gene. V and J are TRBV26 and TRBJ2-7; D call uncertain. The germline gives CDR1 KGHPV, CDR2 FQNQEV (reference sequence). The CDR3 runs 12 residues. Trimming removed 7 bases from V and 0 bases from J, with 7 bases in between. The CDR3 here is CASTSSSYEQYF. The covered CDR3 bases are TGTGCCAGCACCTCCTCCTCCTATGAACAGTAC.

With respect to this clone: Gene names refer to mouse genes. The read halts 1 residue ahead of the CDR3 end, with the missing end drawn from the germline J gene. This same CDR3 is encoded by further DNA sequences in the sample. The J gene is TRBJ2-7, the V gene TRBV3; D possibly matches TRBD1 or TRBD2 (5 bases each). Per germline, CDR1 SNHLY and CDR2 FYNGKV (reference sequence). V was cut by 1 base and J by 0 bases, with 7 bases left in between. The CDR3 is made up of 14 amino acids. The CDR3 reads CASSLGGSSYEQYF. The DNA read from the CDR3 is TGTGCCAGCAGCTTAGGGGGCAGCTCCTATGAACAGTAC.

In this sample, this clone is medium-sized (0.01 to 0.1%). The gene names given are mouse names. The DNA read from the CDR3 is TGCTCCAGCAGTCACCTGGGGGGTGCAAACTCCGACTACACC. It encodes CSSSHLGGANSDYT. The entire CDR3 protein reads CSSSHLGGANSDYTF. V is TRBV23 and J is TRBJ1-2. From the germline J gene comes the end of the CDR3, since the read stops 1 residue before it. CDR1 is KGHTA, CDR2 FQNQQP, per germline. The CDR3 contains 15 residues.